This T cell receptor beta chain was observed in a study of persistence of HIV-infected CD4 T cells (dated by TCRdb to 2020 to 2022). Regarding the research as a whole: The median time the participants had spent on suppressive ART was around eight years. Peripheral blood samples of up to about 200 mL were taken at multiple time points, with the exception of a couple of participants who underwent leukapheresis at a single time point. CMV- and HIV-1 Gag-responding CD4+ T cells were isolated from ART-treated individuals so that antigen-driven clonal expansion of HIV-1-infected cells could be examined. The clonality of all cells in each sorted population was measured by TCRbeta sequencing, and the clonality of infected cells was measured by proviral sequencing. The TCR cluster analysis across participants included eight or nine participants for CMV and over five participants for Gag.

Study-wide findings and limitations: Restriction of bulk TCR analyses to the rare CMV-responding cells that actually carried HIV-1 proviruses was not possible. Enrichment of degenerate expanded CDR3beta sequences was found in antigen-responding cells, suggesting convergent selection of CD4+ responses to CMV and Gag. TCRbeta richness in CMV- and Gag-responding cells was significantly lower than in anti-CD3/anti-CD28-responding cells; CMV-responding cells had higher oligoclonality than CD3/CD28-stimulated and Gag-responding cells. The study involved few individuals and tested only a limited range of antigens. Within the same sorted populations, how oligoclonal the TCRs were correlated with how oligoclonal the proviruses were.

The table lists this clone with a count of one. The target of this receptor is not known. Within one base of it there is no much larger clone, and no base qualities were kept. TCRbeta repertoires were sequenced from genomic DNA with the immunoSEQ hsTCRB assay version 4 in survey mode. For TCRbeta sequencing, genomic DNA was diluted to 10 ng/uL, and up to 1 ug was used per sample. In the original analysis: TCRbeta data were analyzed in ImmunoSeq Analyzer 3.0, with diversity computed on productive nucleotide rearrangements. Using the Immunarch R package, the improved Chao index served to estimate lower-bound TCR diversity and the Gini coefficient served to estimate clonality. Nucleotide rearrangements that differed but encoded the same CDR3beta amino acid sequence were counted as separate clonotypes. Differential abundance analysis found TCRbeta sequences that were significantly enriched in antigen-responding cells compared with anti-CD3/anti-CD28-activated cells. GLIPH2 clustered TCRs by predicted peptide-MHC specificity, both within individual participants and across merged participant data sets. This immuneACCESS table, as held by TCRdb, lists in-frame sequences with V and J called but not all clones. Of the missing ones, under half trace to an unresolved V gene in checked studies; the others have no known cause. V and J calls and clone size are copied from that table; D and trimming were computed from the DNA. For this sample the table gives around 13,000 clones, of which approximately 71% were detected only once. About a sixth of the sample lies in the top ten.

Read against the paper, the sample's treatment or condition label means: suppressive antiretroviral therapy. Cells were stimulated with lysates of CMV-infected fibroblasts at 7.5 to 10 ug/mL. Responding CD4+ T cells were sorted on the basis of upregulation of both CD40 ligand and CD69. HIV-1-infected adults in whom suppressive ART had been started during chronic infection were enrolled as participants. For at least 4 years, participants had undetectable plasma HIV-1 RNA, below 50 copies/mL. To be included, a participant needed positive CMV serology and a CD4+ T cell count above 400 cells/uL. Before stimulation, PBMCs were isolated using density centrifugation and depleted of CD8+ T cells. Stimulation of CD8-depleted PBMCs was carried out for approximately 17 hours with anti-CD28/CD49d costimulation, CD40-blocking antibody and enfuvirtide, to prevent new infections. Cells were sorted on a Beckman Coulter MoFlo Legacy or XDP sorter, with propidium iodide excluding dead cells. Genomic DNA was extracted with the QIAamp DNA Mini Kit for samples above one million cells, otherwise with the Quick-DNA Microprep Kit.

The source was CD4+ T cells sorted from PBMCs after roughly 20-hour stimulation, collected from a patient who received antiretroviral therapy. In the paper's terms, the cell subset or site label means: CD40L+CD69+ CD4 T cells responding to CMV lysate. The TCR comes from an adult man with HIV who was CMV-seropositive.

CDR3 loop: CASGKGLAVNEQFF. In nucleotides, the sequence is TGTGCCAGCGGGAAGGGACTAGCGGTAAATGAGCAGTTCTTC. Rearrangement joined TRBV6-5 to TRBJ2-1; TRBD2 agrees with 11 junctional bases. The CDR3, from cysteine to phenylalanine, totals 14 residues. The read is trimmed to its CDR3 DNA, 42 bases read in frame from base 1. Looking up the germline V gene yields CDR1 MNHEY and CDR2 SVGAGI. Trimming accounts for 8 bases at V and 7 bases at J, while the number of junction bases matched to no gene is 7.